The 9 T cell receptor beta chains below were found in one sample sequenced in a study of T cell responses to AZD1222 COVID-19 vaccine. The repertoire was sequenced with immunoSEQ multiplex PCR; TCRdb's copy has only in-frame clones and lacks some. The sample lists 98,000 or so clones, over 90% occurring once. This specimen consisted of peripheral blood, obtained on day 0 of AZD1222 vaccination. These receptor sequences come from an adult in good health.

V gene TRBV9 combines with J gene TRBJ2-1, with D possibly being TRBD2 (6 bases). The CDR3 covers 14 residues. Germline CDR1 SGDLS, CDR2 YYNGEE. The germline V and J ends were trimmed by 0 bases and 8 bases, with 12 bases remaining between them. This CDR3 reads CASSVGGGEDEQFF. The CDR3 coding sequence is TGTGCCAGCAGCGTAGGTGGAGGGGAGGATGAGCAGTTCTTC.

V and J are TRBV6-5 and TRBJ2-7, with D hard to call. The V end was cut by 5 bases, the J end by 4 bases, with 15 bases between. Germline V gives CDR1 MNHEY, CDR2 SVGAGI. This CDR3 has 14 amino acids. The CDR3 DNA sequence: TGTGCCAGCAGTCAAAGACGGCCCGGTTACGAGCAGTACTTC. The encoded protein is CASSQRRPGYEQYF.

The chain's CDR3 is CASSPYKNTGELFF. The DNA for the CDR3 is TGTGCCAGCAGTCCCTACAAGAACACCGGGGAGCTGTTTTTT. The chain employs TRBV2 and TRBJ2-2; no clear D. Trimming stripped 5 bases from V and 1 base from J, with 8 bases between. The CDR3 loop spans 14 amino acids. CDR1 and CDR2 (germline): SNHLY, FYNNEI.

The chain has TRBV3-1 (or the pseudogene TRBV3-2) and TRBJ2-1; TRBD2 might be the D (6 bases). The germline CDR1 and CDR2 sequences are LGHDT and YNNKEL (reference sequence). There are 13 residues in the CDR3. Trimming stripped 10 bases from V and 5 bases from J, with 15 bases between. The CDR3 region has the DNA TGTGCCATTAGCCGGGGGACCGACAATGAGCAGTTCTTC. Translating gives CAISRGTDNEQFF.

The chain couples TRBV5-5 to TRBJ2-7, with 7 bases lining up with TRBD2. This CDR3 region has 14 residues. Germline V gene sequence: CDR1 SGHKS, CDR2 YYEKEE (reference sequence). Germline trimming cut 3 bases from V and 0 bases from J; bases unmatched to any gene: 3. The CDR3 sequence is CASSWGGHSYEQYF. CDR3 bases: TGTGCCAGCAGCTGGGGGGGTCACTCCTACGAGCAGTACTTC.

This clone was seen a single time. The CDR3 nucleotides read TGTGCCAGCAGTTTAGTGCAGGGTGGCGAGCAGTACTTC. This encodes CASSLVQGGEQYF. This rearrangement joins TRBV12-3 or TRBV12-4 to TRBJ2-7; maybe TRBD1 (5 bases). This CDR3 spans 13 amino acids. The V end lost 1 base, the J end lost 6 bases, and 10 bases lay between the germline ends.

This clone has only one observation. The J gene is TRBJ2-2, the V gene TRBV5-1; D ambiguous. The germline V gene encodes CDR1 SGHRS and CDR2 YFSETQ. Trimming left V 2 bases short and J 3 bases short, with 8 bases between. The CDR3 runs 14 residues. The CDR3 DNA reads TGCGCCAGCAGCTTCTACGACGACACCGGGGAGCTGTTTTTT. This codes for CASSFYDDTGELFF.

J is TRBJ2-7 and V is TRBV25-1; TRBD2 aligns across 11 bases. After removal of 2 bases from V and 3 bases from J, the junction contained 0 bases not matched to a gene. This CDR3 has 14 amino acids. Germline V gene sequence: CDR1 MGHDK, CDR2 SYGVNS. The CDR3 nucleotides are TGTGCCAGCAGTGAAACTAGCGGGAGCTACGAGCAGTACTTC. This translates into CASSETSGSYEQYF.

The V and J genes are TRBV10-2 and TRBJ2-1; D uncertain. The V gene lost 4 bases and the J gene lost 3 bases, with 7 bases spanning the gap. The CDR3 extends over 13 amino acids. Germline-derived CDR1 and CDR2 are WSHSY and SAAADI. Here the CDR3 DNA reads TGCGCCAGCAGTGGAAGCAGCTACAATGAGCAGTTCTTC. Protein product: CASSGSSYNEQFF.